One sample yielded the 9 T cell receptor beta chains listed below, sequenced in a study of cytomegalovirus exposure and HLA in healthy donors. The PCR used 60 Vbeta and 13 Jbeta primers. Clones were read by immunoSEQ multiplex PCR, and TCRdb kept only the in-frame ones, dropping some. The table has approximately 110,000 clones, around 80% seen once. Sequencing input: PBMCs. The receptors derive from a woman younger than 45 in good health and CMV-seronegative.

V gene TRBV19 combines with J gene TRBJ1-5; 7 nucleotides line up with TRBD1. Trimming took 10 bases from V and 4 from J; bases not matched to a gene: 7. Germline CDR1 reads LNHDA; CDR2 reads SQIVND (reference sequence). There are 13 residues in the CDR3. In nucleotides, the CDR3 is TGTGCCACCTCCGGGACAGTGAATCAGCCCCAGCATTTT. Protein product: CATSGTVNQPQHF.

The chain links TRBV5-4 to TRBJ2-7, with D possibly being TRBD1 (5 bases). Germline CDR1 and CDR2: SGHNT and YYREEE (reference sequence). This CDR3 comprises 14 residues. V gave up 3 bases and J gave up 0 bases, with 10 bases separating them. The CDR3 reads CASSSDTYSYEQYF. The CDR3 DNA reads as TGTGCCAGCAGCTCGGACACCTACTCCTACGAGCAGTACTTC.

The gene calls are TRBV7-2 and TRBJ2-5, with 12 bases matching TRBD2. The CDR3 is made up of 16 amino acids. V lost 5 bases, J lost 5 bases, and 9 bases stayed unmatched. Germline loops: CDR1 SGHTA, CDR2 FQGNSA. The CDR3 DNA reads TGTGCCAGCAGCCGCACCCGGACTAGCGGGAAGGAGACCCAGTACTTC. Protein: CASSRTRTSGKETQYF.

This clone showed up just once. The genes are TRBV2 and TRBJ2-4; the match to TRBD1 covers 9 bases. The CDR3 runs 16 residues. CDR1 and CDR2 (germline): SNHLY, FYNNEI. V dropped 5 bases and J dropped 2; count of bases not matched to a gene: 7. CDR3 sequence reads: CASSQDRGGPKNIQYF. The CDR3 DNA follows: TGTGCCAGCAGTCAGGACAGGGGAGGACCCAAAAACATTCAGTACTTC.

The genes are TRBV6-5 and TRBJ1-5; 7 nucleotides agree with TRBD1. CDR1 and CDR2 (germline): MNHEY, SVGAGI. The J segment lost 4 bases and the V segment lost 6 bases, leaving 9 bases of the junction unmatched. This CDR3 has 15 amino acids. Here the CDR3 reads CASSQQGLGNQPQHF. The CDR3 DNA sequence: TGTGCCAGCAGCCAACAGGGGCTGGGGAATCAGCCCCAGCATTTT.

The rearrangement links TRBV29-1 to TRBJ2-1; 9 bases match TRBD2. This CDR3 comprises 14 residues. Germline CDR1 and CDR2: SQVTM and ANQGSEA. V trimming: 4 bases; J trimming: 4 bases; junction bases outside the gene matches: 5. The CDR3 spells CSVVLAGDYNEQFF. Written as DNA, the CDR3 is TGCAGCGTTGTATTAGCGGGAGATTACAATGAGCAGTTCTTC.

The chain is built from TRBV4-1 and TRBJ2-3; 9 bases are shared with TRBD2. V lost 1 base, J lost 6 bases, and 14 bases stayed unmatched. CDR1 MGHRA and CDR2 YSYEKL come from the germline V gene. The CDR3 runs 18 residues. Here the CDR3 DNA reads TGCGCCAGCAGCCAAGCCGGGCTAGCGGGGATGGGGTCGGATACGCAGTATTTT. Translated, it gives CASSQAGLAGMGSDTQYF.

This chain uses TRBV25-1 with TRBJ2-1; TRBD2 might be the D (5 bases). V was pared by 2 bases and J by 2 bases, with 13 bases between. The germline V gene has CDR1 MGHDK and CDR2 SYGVNS. This CDR3 is built from 16 residues. The CDR3 bases are TGTGCCAGCAGTGAAGGGTCCTGGGGAGCCTACAATGAGCAGTTCTTC. Its protein product is CASSEGSWGAYNEQFF. The variable domain in full, completed from reference TRBV25-1 and TRBJ2-1, reads EADIYQTPRYLVIGTGKKITLECSQTMGHDKMYWYQQDPGMELHLIHYSYGVNSTEKGDLSSESTVSRIRTEHFPLTLESARPSHTSQYLCASSEGSWGAYNEQFFGPGTRLTVL.

The chain employs TRBV11-1 and TRBJ2-7; D may be TRBD1 (6 bases). The V and J ends lost 4 bases and 5 bases respectively, with 15 bases between them. The CDR3 totals 14 residues. Germline loops: CDR1 SGHAT, CDR2 FQDESV (reference sequence). For the CDR3, the DNA is TGTGCCAGCAGCTCCCTGACAGGTTCGAACGAGCAGTACTTC. This translates into CASSSLTGSNEQYF.